The present T cell receptor beta chain was sequenced within a study of beta chain features in type 1 diabetes (dated by TCRdb to 2017 to 2018). About the investigation overall: Patients and healthy donors did not differ in mean age, gender distribution, total cell number or subset yield. In the study, TCRB repertoires of sorted circulating CD4+ T cell subsets from recently diagnosed type 1 diabetes patients were compared with those of matched healthy donors. A total of about 100,000,000 sorted cells were examined across all samples, and RNA yield correlated strongly with the number of cells per subset. Whereas all 28 donors provided naive and central memory subsets, regulatory and stem cell-like memory subsets were isolated from just 8 patients and roughly 8 healthy donors. What the study reported, not specific to this receptor: Naive, central memory and regulatory TCRB repertoires appeared to be more alike among patients than among healthy donors. A moderate but significant shortening of TCRB CDR3 length was observed in type 1 diabetes patients in all four CD4+ subsets. Fewer insertions and more nucleotide deletions at VDJ recombination sites were observed in patients with type 1 diabetes, implying thymic rearrangement abnormalities. Only small numbers of individuals were included in the HLA sub-analyses, which left unresolved whether HLA type had any influence on TCRB rearrangement. Sequencing cDNA rather than genomic DNA could over-represent highly expressing activated cells, although activation and CD3 levels did not differ between groups. Shorter templates might be favored by PCR, yet because patient and control samples were amplified and corrected together, any such skew would affect both groups equally.

The entire isolated RNA was reverse transcribed using the High Capacity cDNA Reverse Transcription Kit, and thus expressed TCRB transcripts were sequenced. Deep immunoSEQ sequencing was applied to naive, central memory and regulatory T cell samples, giving an average of roughly 3.5 million total reads per sample. Sorted cells were lysed in RLT buffer, and RNA was extracted using DNase-treated RNeasy Micro or Mini kits according to cell number. To prevent cross-contamination, each cell subset was processed individually, whereas patient and healthy donor samples were processed jointly. The immunoSEQ multiplex PCR was used to amplify TCRB sequences from cDNA, generating 87-bp fragments that spanned the CDR3 region. Sequencing of the amplicons was performed on the Illumina HiSeq platform. The original pipeline was this. PCR bias was computationally corrected using synthetic template baselines, reads within Hamming distance 2 were collapsed, and singletons that could not be merged were discarded. By aligning reads against IMGT, V, D and J genes, CDR3 length, and insertions or deletions at six rearrangement sites were assigned. Within each subset, clonotype counts were normalized to sorted cell number, and only after that were true diversity and Gini coefficients computed with the tcR R package. The overlap coefficient, calculated on TCRB nucleotide sequences, was used to measure repertoire sharing. Out-of-frame TCRB sequences from naive cells were analyzed as a proxy for the pre-selection repertoire. TCRdb took this table from immuneACCESS and kept in-frame rearrangements with V and J called. Such tables lack part of the clones; where checked against another copy, unresolved V genes explain under half of the gap, and the rest is unexplained. V and J calls and clone size follow that table, whereas D and trimming were derived from the DNA. The sample table lists 200,000 to 250,000 clones, about 10% of them with a count of one. The top ten constitute just under 0.035% of the sample.

This clone was seen more than once but under ten times. What this receptor recognizes is not known. Base qualities are not recorded, but no much larger clone differs from it by a single base. CDR1 KGHSH and CDR2 LQKENI are derived from the germline V gene. At the junction V is shortened by 0 bases and J by 4 bases, with 9 bases in between. Its CDR3 holds 14 amino acids, cysteine through phenylalanine. The sequence is cut down to CDR3 DNA, 42 bases in frame from base 1. A single peripheral blood draw of approximately 120 mL on average was collected from each donor into heparinised tubes. A BD FACSAria II and a panel including CD45RO, CCR7, CD25, CD127, CD95 and CD27 were used to sort naive, central memory, regulatory and stem cell-like memory CD4+ T cells. Purity was above 95% for every sorted population. Right away, PBMCs were isolated by Lymphoprep density gradient centrifugation and were stained directly, with no culture step. To minimize batch effects, samples were stained and sorted in pairs, one healthy donor with one patient per experiment.

The V gene is TRBV18 and the J gene is TRBJ1-2; the D segment could be TRBD1, given 6 matching bases. The TCR originated in a woman under 30 in good health. Sequencing was carried out using naive CD4+ T cells from blood. What this sample's cell subset or site label stands for: true naive CD4+ T cells. The DNA sequence is given as TGTGCCAGCTCACCACCTCGACAGGTCTATGGCTACACCTTC. Its protein product is CASSPPRQVYGYTF.